These T cell receptor beta chains were read from a single sample in a study of T-cell memory formation after mild COVID-19. TCRdb recomputed calls from the 5' RACE reads with MiXCR, one row per CDR3 protein. The table includes roughly 200,000 distinct CDR3 sequences, around 9.1% detected once. The sample was PBMCs or a T cell subset sorted from them (not recorded which). The receptors were gathered from a man aged 18 to 29 who had mild COVID-19 (a few samples of this study predate the infection). Cell type and time point are not known. The CDR3 runs from the conserved cysteine through the conserved F or W. Fields, in order: V gene, J gene, clone size, D gene, CDR3 protein. The D gene is left open where the match is weak. Some rows mark clone size as missing; the rest say once, few, many or name a class of expanded clone.

V gene: TRBV4-1; J gene: TRBJ2-1; clone size: few; D gene: NA; CDR3 protein: CASSQDASLLGQFF
V gene: TRBV5-1; J gene: TRBJ1-6; clone size: few; D gene: NA; CDR3 protein: CASSLEGPRPLHF
V gene: TRBV3-1; J gene: TRBJ1-6; clone size: NA; D gene: NA; CDR3 protein: CASSQGSYSPLHF
V gene: TRBV4-2; J gene: TRBJ2-7; clone size: NA; D gene: TRBD2; CDR3 protein: CASSQDLGGGTYEQYF
V gene: TRBV19; J gene: TRBJ2-2; clone size: few; D gene: NA; CDR3 protein: CATARGAGDTGELFF
V gene: TRBV7-2; J gene: TRBJ1-2; clone size: NA; D gene: TRBD1; CDR3 protein: CASTLVGTGDLYGYTF
V gene: TRBV20-1; J gene: TRBJ1-2; clone size: few; D gene: NA; CDR3 protein: CSARGQTNYGYTF
V gene: TRBV20-1; J gene: TRBJ2-3; clone size: few; D gene: NA; CDR3 protein: CSLDSTDTQYF
V gene: TRBV2; J gene: TRBJ2-3; clone size: NA; D gene: TRBD1; CDR3 protein: CASRLQGDTQYF
V gene: TRBV28; J gene: TRBJ2-1; clone size: NA; D gene: NA; CDR3 protein: CASSLTATYNEQFF
V gene: TRBV29-1; J gene: TRBJ1-1; clone size: many; D gene: NA; CDR3 protein: CSVGQGNTEAFF
V gene: TRBV29-1; J gene: TRBJ2-4; clone size: many; D gene: TRBD1; CDR3 protein: CSIGQENIQYF
V gene: TRBV11-2; J gene: TRBJ2-2; clone size: NA; D gene: NA; CDR3 protein: CASSPASGGRAGELFF
V gene: TRBV5-1; J gene: TRBJ2-5; clone size: NA; D gene: NA; CDR3 protein: CASSFLGAQTQYF
V gene: TRBV20-1; J gene: TRBJ1-1; clone size: many; D gene: NA; CDR3 protein: CSARDWLRRTEAFF
V gene: TRBV5-1; J gene: TRBJ2-2; clone size: many; D gene: NA; CDR3 protein: CASSPGTSTGELFF
V gene: TRBV6-6; J gene: TRBJ1-2; clone size: NA; D gene: NA; CDR3 protein: CASSYAEYGYTF
V gene: TRBV6-5; J gene: TRBJ1-4; clone size: few; D gene: NA; CDR3 protein: CASSPLGGPHEKLFF
V gene: TRBV7-2; J gene: TRBJ1-2; clone size: NA; D gene: TRBD1; CDR3 protein: CASSTGQGNSYTF
V gene: TRBV12-5; J gene: TRBJ1-2; clone size: few; D gene: NA; CDR3 protein: CASGLEGFGYTF
V gene: TRBV6-1; J gene: TRBJ1-5; clone size: few; D gene: NA; CDR3 protein: CASLDVINQPQHF
V gene: TRBV11-2; J gene: TRBJ2-5; clone size: NA; D gene: NA; CDR3 protein: CASSLVSGLIQETQYF
V gene: TRBV5-1; J gene: TRBJ2-5; clone size: NA; D gene: TRBD2; CDR3 protein: CASSLTWTSGETQYF
V gene: TRBV5-1; J gene: TRBJ2-2; clone size: NA; D gene: TRBD1; CDR3 protein: CASSPTPGTGGTGELFF
V gene: TRBV24-1; J gene: TRBJ2-1; clone size: NA; D gene: NA; CDR3 protein: CATSVRASGGDSYNEQFF
V gene: TRBV4-3; J gene: TRBJ2-3; clone size: NA; D gene: TRBD1; CDR3 protein: CASSQGPPGQETQYF
V gene: TRBV7-2; J gene: TRBJ1-4; clone size: NA; D gene: NA; CDR3 protein: CASSPDRFNEKLFF
V gene: TRBV6-6; J gene: TRBJ2-5; clone size: NA; D gene: TRBD2; CDR3 protein: CASSYGLAAGGRQETQYF
V gene: TRBV6-5; J gene: TRBJ2-4; clone size: few; D gene: TRBD2; CDR3 protein: CASSSLAGAKNIQYF
V gene: TRBV7-9; J gene: TRBJ1-5; clone size: NA; D gene: NA; CDR3 protein: CASSGQYSNQPQHF
V gene: TRBV28; J gene: TRBJ1-5; clone size: NA; D gene: NA; CDR3 protein: CASSSGRHQPQHF